This T cell receptor (beta chain) was found in a study of T-cell memory formation after mild COVID-19. At the level of the study: The two donors had largely donor-specific TCR clusters.

V was cut by 0 bases and J by 4 bases, with 9 bases left in between. The CDR3 is 14 amino acids. Looked up from germline, CDR1 is LGHDT and CDR2 is YNNKEL (reference sequence). In its sample, this clonotype was seen a few times. One entry per CDR3 protein, called by TCRdb with MiXCR from the 5' RACE reads. The sample lists 55,000 to 80,000 distinct CDR3 sequences, 9.3% seen once, with around 1.1% in the top ten. The sequence came from a man aged 18 to 30 who had mild COVID-19 (a few samples of this study predate the infection). Cell type and time point are not known. The specimen was PBMCs or a T cell subset sorted from them (not recorded which). The chain uses TRBV3-1 and TRBJ1-2, with D maybe TRBD1 (5 bases). CDR3 amino acids: CASSQDDGAYGYTF. Here the CDR3 DNA reads TGTGCCAGCAGCCAAGATGATGGGGCCTATGGCTACACCTTC.